The text below deals with one TCR beta chain. Its antigen is unknown. The data stem from a study of human T cells and chemical hapten exposure. For the study at large: Minor volume differences among pooled libraries chiefly drove per-sample TCR yield variation. Study-level results: The formation of large CDR3 similarity clusters by expanded TCRs significantly exceeded that of controls.

Individual cDNA molecules each carried unique molecular identifiers attached by the library. TCRdb passed the RACE reads through MiXCR, listing each CDR3 protein once. The data contain a few hundred thousand distinct CDR3 sequences, approximately 5% of them singletons. The CDR3 runs 17 residues. The germline V gene encodes CDR1 SGHAT and CDR2 FQNNGV. Trimming cost V 3 bases and J 6 bases; bases outside gene matches: 13. The time point was: patch test 1, 2 weeks after DPC sensitization. Treatment in this sample: therapeutic diphenylcyclopropenone sensitization with weekly scalp DPC. The donor pool consisted of alopecia patients aged 18 to 70 years, considered suitable for DPC.

This TCR derives from a woman in her fifties or sixties with alopecia areata. Some clones in this sample may be carry-over from other donors' samples. This chain uses TRBV11-2 with TRBJ2-1; 8 bases map to TRBD2. Source: whole blood, taken in connection with sensitization to the hapten diphenylcyclopropenone (DPC). The CDR3 protein is CASSFPIRGGPSNEQFF. CDR3 in DNA: TGTGCCAGCAGCTTCCCGATCCGCGGGGGGCCCTCCAATGAGCAGTTCTTC. Supplemented by reference TRBV11-2 and TRBJ2-1, the full variable domain reads EAGVAQSPRYKIIEKRQSVAFWCNPISGHATLYWYQQILGQGPKLLIQFQNNGVVDDSQLPKDRFSAERLKGVDSTLKIQPAKLEDSAVYLCASSFPIRGGPSNEQFFGPGTRLTVL.